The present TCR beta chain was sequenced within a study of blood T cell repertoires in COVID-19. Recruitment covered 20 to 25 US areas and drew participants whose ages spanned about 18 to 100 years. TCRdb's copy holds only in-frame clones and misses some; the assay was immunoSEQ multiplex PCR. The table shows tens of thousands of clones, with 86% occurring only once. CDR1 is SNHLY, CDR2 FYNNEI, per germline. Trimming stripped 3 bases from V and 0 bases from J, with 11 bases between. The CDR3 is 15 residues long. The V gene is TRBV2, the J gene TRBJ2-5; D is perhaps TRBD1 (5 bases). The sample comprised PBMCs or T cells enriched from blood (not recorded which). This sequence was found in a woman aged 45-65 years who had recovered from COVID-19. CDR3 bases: TGTGCCAGCAGTGATCAAGGGGTCTACCAAGAGACCCAGTACTTC. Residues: CASSDQGVYQETQYF.